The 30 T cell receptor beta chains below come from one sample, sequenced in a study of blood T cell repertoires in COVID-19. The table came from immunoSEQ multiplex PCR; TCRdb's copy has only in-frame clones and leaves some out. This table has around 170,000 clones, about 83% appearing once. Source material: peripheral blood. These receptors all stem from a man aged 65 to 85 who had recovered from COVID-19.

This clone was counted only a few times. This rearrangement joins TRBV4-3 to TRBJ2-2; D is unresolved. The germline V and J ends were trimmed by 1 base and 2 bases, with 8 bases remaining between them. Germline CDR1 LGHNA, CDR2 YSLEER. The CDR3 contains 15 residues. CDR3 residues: CASSQAGENTGELFF. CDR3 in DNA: TGCGCCAGCAGCCAAGCTGGAGAAAACACCGGGGAGCTGTTTTTT.

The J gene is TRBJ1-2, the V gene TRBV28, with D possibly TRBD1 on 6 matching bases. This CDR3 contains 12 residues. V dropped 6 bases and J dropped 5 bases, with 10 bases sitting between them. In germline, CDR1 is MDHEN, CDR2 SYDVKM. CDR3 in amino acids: CASSQRGYGYTF. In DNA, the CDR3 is TGTGCCAGCAGCCAGAGGGGGTATGGCTACACCTTC.

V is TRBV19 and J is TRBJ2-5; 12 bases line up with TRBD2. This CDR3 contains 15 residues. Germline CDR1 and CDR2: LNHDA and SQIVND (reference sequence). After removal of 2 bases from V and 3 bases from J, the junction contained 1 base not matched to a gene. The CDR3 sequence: CASSIWTSGKETQYF. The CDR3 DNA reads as TGTGCCAGTAGTATATGGACTAGCGGGAAAGAGACCCAGTACTTC.

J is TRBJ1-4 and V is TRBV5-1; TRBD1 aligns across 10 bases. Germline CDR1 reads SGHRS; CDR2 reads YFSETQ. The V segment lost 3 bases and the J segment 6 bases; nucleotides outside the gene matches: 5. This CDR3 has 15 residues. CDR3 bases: TGCGCCAGCAGCTCGTCGGGGACAGGGGATGAAAAACTGTTTTTT. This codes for CASSSSGTGDEKLFF.

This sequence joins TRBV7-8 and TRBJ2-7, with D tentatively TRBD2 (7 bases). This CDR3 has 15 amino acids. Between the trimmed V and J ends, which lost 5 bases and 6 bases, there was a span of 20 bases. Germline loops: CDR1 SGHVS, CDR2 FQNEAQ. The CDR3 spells CASSRDGGARGEQYF. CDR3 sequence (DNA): TGTGCCAGCAGCCGAGATGGGGGGGCTAGGGGCGAGCAGTACTTC.

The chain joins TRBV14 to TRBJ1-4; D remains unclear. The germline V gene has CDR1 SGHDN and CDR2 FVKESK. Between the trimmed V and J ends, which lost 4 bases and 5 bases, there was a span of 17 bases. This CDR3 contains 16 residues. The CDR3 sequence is CASSPVTGKENEKLFF. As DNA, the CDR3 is TGTGCCAGCAGCCCGGTAACGGGGAAGGAGAATGAAAAACTGTTTTTT. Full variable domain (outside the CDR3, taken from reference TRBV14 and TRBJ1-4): EAGVTQFPSHSVIEKGQTVTLRCDPISGHDNLYWYRRVMGKEIKFLLHFVKESKQDESGMPNNRFLAERTGGTYSTLKVQPAELEDSGVYFCASSPVTGKENEKLFFGSGTQLSVL.

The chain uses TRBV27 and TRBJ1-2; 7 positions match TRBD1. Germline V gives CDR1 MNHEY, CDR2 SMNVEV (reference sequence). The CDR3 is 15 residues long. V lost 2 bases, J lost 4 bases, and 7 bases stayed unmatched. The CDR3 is CASSLDGDRSYGYTF. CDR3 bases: TGTGCCAGCAGTTTAGATGGGGACAGATCCTATGGCTACACCTTC.

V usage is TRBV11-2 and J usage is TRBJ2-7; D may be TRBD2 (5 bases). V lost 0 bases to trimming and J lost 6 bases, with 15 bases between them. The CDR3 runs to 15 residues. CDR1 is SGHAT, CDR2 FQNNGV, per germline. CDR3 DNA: TGTGCCAGCAGCTTAGAGCGGAGCCCTCGGGGCGAGCAGTACTTC. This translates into CASSLERSPRGEQYF. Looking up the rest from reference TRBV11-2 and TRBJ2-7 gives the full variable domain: EAGVAQSPRYKIIEKRQSVAFWCNPISGHATLYWYQQILGQGPKLLIQFQNNGVVDDSQLPKDRFSAERLKGVDSTLKIQPAKLEDSAVYLCASSLERSPRGEQYFGPGTRLTVT.

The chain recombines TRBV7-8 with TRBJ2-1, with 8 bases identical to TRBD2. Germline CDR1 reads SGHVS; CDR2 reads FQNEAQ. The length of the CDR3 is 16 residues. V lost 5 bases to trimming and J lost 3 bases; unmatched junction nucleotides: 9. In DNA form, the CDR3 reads TGTGCCAGCAGCCCGACCCAGCGGGAGAACTACAATGAGCAGTTCTTC. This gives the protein CASSPTQRENYNEQFF.

In DNA, the CDR3 is TGTGCCAGCAGCCCTCAGGGGATCGGGCAGTTCTTC. Encoded protein: CASSPQGIGQFF. The V gene is TRBV6-2 or TRBV6-3, the J gene TRBJ2-1; D is perhaps TRBD1 (6 bases). V was pared by 6 bases and J by 12 bases, with 15 bases between. This CDR3 is built from 12 residues. Germline-derived CDR1 and CDR2 are MNHEY and SVGEGT.

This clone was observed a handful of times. CDR3: CASSLAYRVQGQPQHF. The CDR3 DNA reads as TGTGCCAGCAGCTTGGCCTACAGGGTGCAGGGTCAGCCCCAGCATTTT. The genes are TRBV5-5 and TRBJ1-5; D might be TRBD1 (6 bases). V dropped 0 bases and J dropped 6 bases, with 16 bases sitting between them. The CDR3 is made up of 16 amino acids. The germline gives CDR1 SGHKS, CDR2 YYEKEE (reference sequence).

Here the CDR3 DNA reads TGCAGCGTTACACTAGACCTCAAATCAATCGAGCAGTACTTC. Protein: CSVTLDLKSIEQYF. The chain employs TRBV29-1 and TRBJ2-7, with D tentatively TRBD2 (5 bases). Germline assignment: CDR1 SQVTM and CDR2 ANQGSEA. V gave up 5 bases and J gave up 6 bases, with 20 bases separating them. The CDR3 totals 14 residues.

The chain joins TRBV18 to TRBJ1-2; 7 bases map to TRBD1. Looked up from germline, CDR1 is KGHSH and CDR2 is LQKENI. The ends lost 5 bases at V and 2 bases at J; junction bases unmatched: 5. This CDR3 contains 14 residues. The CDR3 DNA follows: TGTGCCAGCTCAGAGCAACAGGGGAACTATGGCTACACCTTC. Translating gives CASSEQQGNYGYTF.

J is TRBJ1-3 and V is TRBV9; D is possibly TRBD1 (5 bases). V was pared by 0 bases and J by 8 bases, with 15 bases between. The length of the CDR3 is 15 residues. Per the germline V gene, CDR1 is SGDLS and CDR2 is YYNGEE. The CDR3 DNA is TGTGCCAGCAGCGTAGTAGGGGCAGTAGGAGACACCATATATTTT. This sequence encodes CASSVVGAVGDTIYF.

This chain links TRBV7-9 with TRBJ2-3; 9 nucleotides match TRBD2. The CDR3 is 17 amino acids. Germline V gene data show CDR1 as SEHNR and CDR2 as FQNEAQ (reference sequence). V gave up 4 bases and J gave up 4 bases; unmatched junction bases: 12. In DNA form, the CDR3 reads TGTGCCAGCAGCTCGGATCGGGGTAGCGGGAGCTCAGATACGCAGTATTTT. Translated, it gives CASSSDRGSGSSDTQYF.

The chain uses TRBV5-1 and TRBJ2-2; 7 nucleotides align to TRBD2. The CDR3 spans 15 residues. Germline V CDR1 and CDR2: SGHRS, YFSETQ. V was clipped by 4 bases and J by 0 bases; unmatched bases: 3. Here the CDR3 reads CASSPGGTNTGELFF. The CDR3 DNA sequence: TGCGCCAGCAGCCCGGGGGGTACGAACACCGGGGAGCTGTTTTTT.

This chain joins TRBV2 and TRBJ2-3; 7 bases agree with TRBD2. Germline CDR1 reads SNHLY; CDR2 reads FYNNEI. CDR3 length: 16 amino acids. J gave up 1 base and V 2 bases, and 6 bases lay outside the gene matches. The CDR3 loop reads CASSERASGRTDTQYF. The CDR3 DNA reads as TGTGCCAGCAGTGAAAGGGCTAGCGGACGCACAGATACGCAGTATTTT.

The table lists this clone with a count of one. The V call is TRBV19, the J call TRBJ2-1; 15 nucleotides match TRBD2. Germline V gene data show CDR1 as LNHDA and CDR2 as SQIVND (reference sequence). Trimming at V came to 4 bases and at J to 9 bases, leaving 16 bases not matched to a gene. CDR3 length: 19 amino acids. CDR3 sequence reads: CASSTGLAGGQRGSFEQFF. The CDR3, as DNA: TGTGCCAGTAGTACGGGACTAGCGGGAGGTCAAAGGGGGTCGTTTGAGCAGTTCTTC.

The CDR3 DNA is TGTGCCAGCAGCTCGGGACTAGCGGGAGGATTGAGCTCCTACAATGAGCAGTTCTTC. Its translation is CASSSGLAGGLSSYNEQFF. This rearrangement joins TRBV7-9 to TRBJ2-1, with 15 nucleotides matching TRBD2. The germline V gene encodes CDR1 SEHNR and CDR2 FQNEAQ (reference sequence). With V trimmed by 4 bases and J by 0 bases, 7 bases remained unmatched. The CDR3 covers 19 residues.

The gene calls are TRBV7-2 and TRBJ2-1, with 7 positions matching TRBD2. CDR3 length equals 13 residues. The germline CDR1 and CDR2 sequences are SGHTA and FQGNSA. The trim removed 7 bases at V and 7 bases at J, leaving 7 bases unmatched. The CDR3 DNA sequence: TGTGCCAGCACCCTGGGAGGGGTGAATGAGCAGTTCTTC. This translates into CASTLGGVNEQFF. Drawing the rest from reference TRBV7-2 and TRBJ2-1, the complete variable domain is GAGVSQSPSNKVTEKGKDVELRCDPISGHTALYWYRQSLGQGLEFLIYFQGNSAPDKSGLPSDRFSAERTGGSVSTLTIQRTQQEDSAVYLCASTLGGVNEQFFGPGTRLTVL.

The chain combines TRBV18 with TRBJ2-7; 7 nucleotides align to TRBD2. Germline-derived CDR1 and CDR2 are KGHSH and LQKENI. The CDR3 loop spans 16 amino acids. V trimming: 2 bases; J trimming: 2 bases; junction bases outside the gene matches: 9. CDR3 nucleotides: TGTGCCAGCTCACCAGAGGGGCCTAGCGGCCCCTACGAGCAGTACTTC. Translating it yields CASSPEGPSGPYEQYF.

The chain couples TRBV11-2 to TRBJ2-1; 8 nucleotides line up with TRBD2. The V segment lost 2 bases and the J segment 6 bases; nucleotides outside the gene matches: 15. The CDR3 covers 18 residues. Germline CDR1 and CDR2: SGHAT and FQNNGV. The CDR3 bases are TGTGCCAGCAGCTTATTCCCCCCGGGTGCGGGAGGTCCCAATGAGCAGTTCTTC. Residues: CASSLFPPGAGGPNEQFF.

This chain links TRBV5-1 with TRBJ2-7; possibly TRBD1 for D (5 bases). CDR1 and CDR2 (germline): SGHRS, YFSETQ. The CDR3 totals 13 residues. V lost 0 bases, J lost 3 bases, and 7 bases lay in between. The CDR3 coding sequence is TGCGCCAGCAGCTTGGGACAGATCTACGAGCAGTACTTC. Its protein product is CASSLGQIYEQYF.

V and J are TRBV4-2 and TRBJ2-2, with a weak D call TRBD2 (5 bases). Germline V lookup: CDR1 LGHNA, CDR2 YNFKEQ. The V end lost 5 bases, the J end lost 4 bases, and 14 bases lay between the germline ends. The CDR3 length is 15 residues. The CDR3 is CASSSAGFGTGELFF. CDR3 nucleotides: TGTGCCAGCAGCTCCGCGGGCTTCGGCACCGGGGAGCTGTTTTTT.

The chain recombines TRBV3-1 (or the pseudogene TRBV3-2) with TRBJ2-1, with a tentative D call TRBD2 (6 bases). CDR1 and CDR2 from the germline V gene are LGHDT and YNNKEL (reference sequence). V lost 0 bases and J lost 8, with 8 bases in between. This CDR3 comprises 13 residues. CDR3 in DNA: TGTGCCAGCAGCCAAGACGGGAGATATGAGCAGTTCTTC. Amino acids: CASSQDGRYEQFF.

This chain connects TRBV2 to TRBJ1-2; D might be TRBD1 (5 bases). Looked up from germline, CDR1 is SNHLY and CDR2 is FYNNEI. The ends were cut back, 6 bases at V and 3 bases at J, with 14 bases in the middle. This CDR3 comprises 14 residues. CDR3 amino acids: CASSDRQTYYGYTF. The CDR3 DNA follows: TGTGCCAGCAGCGACCGACAGACCTACTATGGCTACACCTTC.

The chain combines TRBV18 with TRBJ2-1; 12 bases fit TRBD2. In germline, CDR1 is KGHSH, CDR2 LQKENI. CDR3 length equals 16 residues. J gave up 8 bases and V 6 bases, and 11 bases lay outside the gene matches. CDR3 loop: CASSRLAGEPIHEQFF. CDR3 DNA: TGTGCCAGCTCTCGACTAGCGGGAGAGCCTATCCATGAGCAGTTCTTC.

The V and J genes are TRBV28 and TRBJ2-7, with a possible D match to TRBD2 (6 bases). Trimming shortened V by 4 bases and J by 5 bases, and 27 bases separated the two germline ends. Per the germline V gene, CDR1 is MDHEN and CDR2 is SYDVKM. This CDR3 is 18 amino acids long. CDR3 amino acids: CASSYQFGAGSMDHEQYF. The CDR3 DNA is TGTGCCAGCAGTTACCAGTTTGGGGCGGGATCGATGGACCACGAGCAGTACTTC.

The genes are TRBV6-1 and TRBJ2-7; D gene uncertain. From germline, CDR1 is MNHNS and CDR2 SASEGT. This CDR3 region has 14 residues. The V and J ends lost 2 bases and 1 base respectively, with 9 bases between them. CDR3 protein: CASSEPRPSYEQYF. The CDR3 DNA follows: TGTGCCAGCAGTGAACCTAGGCCATCCTACGAGCAGTACTTC.

This CDR3 reads CASSVTGISNYGYTF. DNA for the CDR3: TGTGCCAGCAGTGTTACAGGGATCAGTAACTATGGCTACACCTTC. The genes are TRBV2 and TRBJ1-2, with D possibly TRBD1 on 6 matching bases. The CDR3 has 15 amino acids. The germline gives CDR1 SNHLY, CDR2 FYNNEI. Trimming cost V 4 bases and J 1 base, with 13 bases left between them.